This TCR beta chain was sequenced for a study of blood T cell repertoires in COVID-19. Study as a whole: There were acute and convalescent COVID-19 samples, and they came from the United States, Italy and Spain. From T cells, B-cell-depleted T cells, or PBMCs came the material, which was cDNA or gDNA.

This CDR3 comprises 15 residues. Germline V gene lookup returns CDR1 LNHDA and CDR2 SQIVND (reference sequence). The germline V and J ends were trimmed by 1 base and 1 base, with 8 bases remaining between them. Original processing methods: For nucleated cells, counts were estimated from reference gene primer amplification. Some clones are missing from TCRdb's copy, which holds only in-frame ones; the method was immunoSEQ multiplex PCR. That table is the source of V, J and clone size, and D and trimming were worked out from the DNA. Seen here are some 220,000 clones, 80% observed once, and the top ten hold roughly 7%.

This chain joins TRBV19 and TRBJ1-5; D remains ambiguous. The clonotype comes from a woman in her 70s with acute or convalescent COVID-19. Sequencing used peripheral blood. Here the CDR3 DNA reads TGTGCCAGTAGTATAGTGGCCACCAGCAATCAGCCCCAGCATTTT. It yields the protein CASSIVATSNQPQHF.